The 5 T cell receptor beta chains given below trace back to one sample, sequenced in a study of cytomegalovirus exposure and HLA in healthy donors. This PCR relied on a set of 60 Vbeta primers and 13 Jbeta primers. Profiled with immunoSEQ multiplex PCR; TCRdb holds only in-frame clones, not every one. Among approximately 54,000 clones, 82% were seen once, and the ten largest hold under 3.5%. Sequenced sample: PBMCs. The receptor source for this set is a woman between 18 and 29 years old in good health and CMV-seronegative.

This clone was seen only a few times. The rearrangement uses TRBV29-1 and TRBJ2-3, with 8 bases aligning to TRBD2. Germline V gene data show CDR1 as SQVTM and CDR2 as ANQGSEA. Unmatched junction bases numbered 12, after V lost 3 bases and J lost 1 base. The CDR3 totals 17 residues. The CDR3 sequence: CSVEGTPREARTDTQYF. As DNA, the CDR3 is TGCAGCGTTGAGGGCACCCCGCGGGAGGCCCGCACAGATACGCAGTATTTT.

V usage is TRBV30 and J usage is TRBJ1-2, with D perhaps matching TRBD1 (6 bases). The CDR3 sequence is 12 residues long. Trimming cost V 1 base and J 8 bases, with 11 bases left between them. Germline lookup yields CDR1 GTSNPN and CDR2 SVGIG (reference sequence). This CDR3 reads CAWSESRGGYTF. Here the CDR3 DNA reads TGTGCCTGGAGTGAATCCAGGGGCGGCTACACCTTC.

CDR3 sequence (DNA): TGTGCCAGCAGCCTGGGTGAGGGGGCCCTCCAAGAGACCCAGTACTTC. It specifies CASSLGEGALQETQYF. The rearrangement links TRBV7-9 to TRBJ2-5, with TRBD1 matching over 7 bases. The ends lost 5 bases at V and 1 base at J; junction bases unmatched: 10. This CDR3 contains 16 residues. Germline values: CDR1 SEHNR, CDR2 FQNEAQ (reference sequence). Using reference TRBV7-9 and TRBJ2-5 for the parts outside the CDR3, the full variable domain is DTGVSQNPRHKITKRGQNVTFRCDPISEHNRLYWYRQTLGQGPEFLTYFQNEAQLEKSRLLSDRFSAERPKGSFSTLEIQRTEQGDSAMYLCASSLGEGALQETQYFGPGTRLLVL.

This chain joins TRBV6-5 and TRBJ2-1; tentatively, D is TRBD2 (5 bases). V was trimmed by 8 bases and J by 12 bases, leaving 14 bases between them. CDR3 length: 11 residues. Germline CDR1 is MNHEY and CDR2 is SVGAGI. CDR3 amino acids: CASGREGVQFF. The CDR3 DNA sequence: TGTGCCAGCGGAAGAGAGGGAGTGCAGTTCTTC.

The rearrangement uses TRBV2 and TRBJ2-2; no clear D gene. V was cut by 7 bases and J by 6 bases, with 12 bases left in between. Per the germline V gene, CDR1 is SNHLY and CDR2 is FYNNEI. The CDR3 sequence is 13 residues long. CDR3 nucleotide sequence: TGTGCCAGCATGAAGGAGACGGCCGGGGAGCTGTTTTTT. Encoded protein: CASMKETAGELFF.